This T cell receptor beta chain stems from a study of blood T cells in healthy people across ages. Study-wide points: Researchers deemed the diversity estimates from one million T cells underestimates. Higher diversity, along with more naive CD4+ cells, distinguished long-lived donors from aged donors. Observed TCR beta diversity per million T cells went down as age went up. This fall followed a roughly linear course with age.

This clonotype has just one count. The antigen is unknown. Germline CDR1 is SGHRS and CDR2 is YFSETQ. This CDR3 comprises 15 residues. V lost 0 bases and J lost 1, with 10 bases in between. It was with a sample-barcoded 5' primer and a J-beta primer mix that a second PCR of about 6 to 12 cycles was run. TCRdb re-called the 5' RACE reads with MiXCR, one entry per CDR3 protein. The sample lists 650,000 to 800,000 distinct CDR3 sequences; 44% were seen once. Every donor contributed roughly 11 milliliters of peripheral blood by blood draw. V usage is TRBV5-1 and J usage is TRBJ2-5; D is unresolved. Sample: blood. The receptor's source is a man aged 60-69 years in good health. CDR3 DNA sequence: TGCGCCAGCAGCTTGGGTCCTGCCCTCCAAGAGACCCAGTACTTC. Residues: CASSLGPALQETQYF.